This T cell receptor beta chain is drawn from a study of blood T cell repertoires in COVID-19 (TCRdb year 2020). For the wider study: Samples from collaborators originated in the United States, Italy and Spain and spanned both the acute and convalescent phases of COVID-19. The dataset comprised deeply sampled blood TCRbeta repertoires from subjects exposed to, actively infected with, or recovered from COVID-19. HLA class I and class II types, where available, came from metadata supplied by the sample provider rather than from assay-based typing. Samples came from the ongoing ImmuneRACE study (first 160 participants) plus 1,254 subjects from 6 global collaborators. The sample metadata nearly always contained a de-identified subject ID, COVID-19 status, age in years and sex. The material from the prospective study consisted of cDNA or gDNA derived from T cells, B-cell-depleted T cells, or PBMCs. The repertoires were made available in a free public database intended to serve as a resource for research on the immune response to SARS-CoV-2.

Overall results and qualifications from the work: How much clinical and demographic metadata was included differed by source and by participant, and the metadata was provided uncurated.

CDR3 length: 16 amino acids, cysteine to phenylalanine. Only the CDR3 portion is preserved as DNA: 48 bases, with reading frame beginning at the first base. Looking up the germline V gene yields CDR1 SGDLS and CDR2 YYNGEE. Germline trimming amounts to 4 bases on V and 8 bases on J, with 15 as the count of junction bases outside the gene matches. In the prospective study, participants were 18 to 89 years old, resided in about two dozen geographic areas of the United States, and were enrolled through a virtual design. In the prospective study, cohorts were assigned on the basis of participant-reported clinical history obtained from a screening survey and a study questionnaire. Exposed participants had been in contact with someone with a PCR-confirmed or clinician-diagnosed COVID-19 case within 2 weeks of study entry. Mobile phlebotomists in the prospective study collected whole blood, serum and a nasopharyngeal or oropharyngeal swab from every participant. Additional blood draws and questionnaires over an approximately 2-month period could optionally be provided by prospective study participants. Before DNA extraction, blood samples from the prospective study were shipped at room temperature or frozen.

The immunoSEQ Assay, a bias-controlled multiplex PCR, was used to amplify TCRbeta CDR3 regions from genomic DNA. As for the authors' bioinformatics: The number of nucleated cells in each sample was estimated from the amplification of reference gene primers within the assay. To quantify the absolute abundance of each unique TCRbeta CDR3 rearrangement, sequence reads were collapsed and filtered. For each sample, productive Simpson clonality was calculated as the square root of Simpson's diversity index over productive rearrangements. The immuneACCESS repertoire file appears here via TCRdb, limited to in-frame rearrangements. These files lack a portion of the clones; in checked studies, under half of the deficit traces to unresolved V genes, and the cause of the others is not known. V and J calls and clone size are given by that table; D and trimming were obtained from the DNA. This sample has roughly 200,000 clones in its table, and around nine tenths of those were observed once. About 4.6% of the sample is taken by the ten largest.

Remarks on this clone: Its antigen remains undetermined. The sample holds no much larger clone one base away, and base qualities are not on file.

The rearranged chain carries TRBV9 and TRBJ1-2; 9 middle bases align to TRBD1. The source is a woman in her twenties or thirties who had been exposed to COVID-19. The specimen was PBMCs or T cells enriched from blood (not recorded which). The CDR3 here reads CASSPSQGANIEGYTF. The DNA sequence is as follows: TGTGCCAGCAGCCCCTCACAGGGGGCGAACATCGAGGGCTACACCTTC.